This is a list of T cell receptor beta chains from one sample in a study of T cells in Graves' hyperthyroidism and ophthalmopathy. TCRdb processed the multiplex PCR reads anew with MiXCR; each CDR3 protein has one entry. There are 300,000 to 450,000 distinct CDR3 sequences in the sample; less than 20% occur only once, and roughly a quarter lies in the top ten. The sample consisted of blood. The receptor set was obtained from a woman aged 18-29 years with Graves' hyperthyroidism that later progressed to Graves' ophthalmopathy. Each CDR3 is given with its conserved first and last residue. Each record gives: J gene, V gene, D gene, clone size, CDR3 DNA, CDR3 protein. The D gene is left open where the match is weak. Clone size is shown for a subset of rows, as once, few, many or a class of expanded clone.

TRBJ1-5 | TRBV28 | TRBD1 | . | TGTGCCAGCAGTTTGAACAGGGGAAATCAGCCCCAGCATTTT | CASSLNRGNQPQHF
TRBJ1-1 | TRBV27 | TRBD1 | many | TGTGCCAGCAGTTTATCCCGACAGGGGGCAGCGAACACTGAAGCTTTCTTT | CASSLSRQGAANTEAFF
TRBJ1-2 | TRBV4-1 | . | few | TGCGCCAGCAGCCAAGCAAGGGGGGGGTATGGCTACACCTTC | CASSQARGGYGYTF
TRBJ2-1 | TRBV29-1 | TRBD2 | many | TGCAGCGTTTATAGCGGGAACCACAATGAGCAGTTCTTC | CSVYSGNHNEQFF
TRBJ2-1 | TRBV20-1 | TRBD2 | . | TGCAGTGCTAGAGAGCGGGGGGGCCTATCGTATGAGCAGTTCTTC | CSARERGGLSYEQFF
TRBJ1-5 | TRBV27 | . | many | TGTGCCACCCGTGAAGGGGAGTACAATCAGCCCCAGCATTTT | CATREGEYNQPQHF
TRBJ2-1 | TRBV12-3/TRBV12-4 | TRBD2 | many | TGTGCCAGCAGTTTTCTAGCGGACTCCTACAATGAGCAGTTCTTC | CASSFLADSYNEQFF
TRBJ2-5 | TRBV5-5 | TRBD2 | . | TGTGCCAGCAGCTACCTAGCGGGAGTTCAAGAGACCCAGTACTTC | CASSYLAGVQETQYF
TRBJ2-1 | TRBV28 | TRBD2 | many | TGTGCCAGCGGGACTAGCGGGCCCGGCAAGCACAATGAGCAGTTCTTC | CASGTSGPGKHNEQFF
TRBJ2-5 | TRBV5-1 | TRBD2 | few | TGCGCCAGCAGCCGAATGACTAGCGGGACGGAGACCCAGTACTTC | CASSRMTSGTETQYF
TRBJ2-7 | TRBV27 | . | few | TGTGCCAGCAGTAGGGGACTCCTGGGCGAGCAGTACTTC | CASSRGLLGEQYF
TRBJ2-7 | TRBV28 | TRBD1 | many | TGTGCCAGCAGCCCCTATGGGACAGCAGCCTACGAGCAGTACTTC | CASSPYGTAAYEQYF
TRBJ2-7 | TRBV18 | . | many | TGTGCCAGCTCACCAGGCGGGGACGAGCAGTACTTC | CASSPGGDEQYF
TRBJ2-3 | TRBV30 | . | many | TGTGCCTGGAGTCAGGGAGATACGCAGTATTTT | CAWSQGDTQYF
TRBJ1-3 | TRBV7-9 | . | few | TGTGCCAGCAGCTTGAAGCTTTACTCTGGATCCGGAAACACCATATATTTT | CASSLKLYSGSGNTIYF
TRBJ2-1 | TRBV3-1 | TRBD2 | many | TGTGCCAGCAGCCCCCGACTAGCGGGATCCTACAATGAGCAGTTCTTC | CASSPRLAGSYNEQFF
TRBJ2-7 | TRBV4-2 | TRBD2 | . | TGTGCCAGCAGCCAAGATTGGACTAGCGGGAGGCCCCGCGACTCCTACGAGCAGTACTTC | CASSQDWTSGRPRDSYEQYF